This T cell receptor beta chain came from a study of shared clonotypes between healthy human individuals. Across the study: CD4 naive and CD4 memory each took three plates per donor, while CD8 naive took two and CD8 memory one.

The method was immunoSEQ multiplex PCR; TCRdb's version includes in-frame clones alone and lacks a portion of them. In the table there are roughly 2.1 million clones, approximately 94% of which are singletons. On this clone: Its matching antigen is unknown.

From germline, CDR1 is SGHDT and CDR2 YYEEEE. The CDR3 runs 16 residues. V lost 4 bases, J lost 5 bases, and 22 bases lay in between. Study observations and caveats: An effect of sequencing depth on clonotype sharing among donors was expected.

Naive-designated CD8 cells lacked CD45RO, were positively enriched for CCR7, and omitted terminally differentiated effector memory CD45RA+ cells. Donors comprised only Caucasian adults living in Nashville, Tennessee. Sequenced material: naive CD8+ T cells from PBMCs. V gene TRBV5-6 combines with J gene TRBJ2-7, with D unresolved. The sequence was obtained from a man aged 18 to 35 in good health. Some clones in this sample may be carry-over from other donors' samples. As DNA, the CDR3 is TGTGCCAGCAGCCCCGGCCCAAGGGCCCGGTTTGACGAGCAGTACTTC. Its protein product is CASSPGPRARFDEQYF.